The sequence of this T cell receptor (beta chain) was determined in a study of cytomegalovirus exposure and HLA in healthy donors. Findings of the study overall: With later analysis, a missense DCLRE1C variant became linked to TCR beta V- and J-gene trimming.

Germline CDR1 reads MDHEN; CDR2 reads SYDVKM. This CDR3 is built from 19 residues. With V trimmed by 8 bases and J by 1 base, 19 bases remained unmatched. This PCR relied on a set of 60 Vbeta primers and 13 Jbeta primers. Repertoires were generated with immunoSEQ multiplex PCR, while TCRdb's copy carries only in-frame clones and drops some. The repertoire holds approximately 140,000 clones, just under 85% seen once, with 4% to 5% in the top ten. In the case of this clone: Its specificity is unknown.

Sequencing input: PBMCs. The chain employs TRBV28 and TRBJ1-2; 10 nucleotides align to TRBD1. The receptor comes from a man between 35 and 55 years old in good health and CMV-seropositive. CDR3 nucleotide sequence: TGTGCCAGCCTATCAGGGTTGACCGGGACAGGGGATTTTAACTATGGCTACACCTTC. It codes for CASLSGLTGTGDFNYGYTF.